This TCR beta chain appears in the sequencing data of a study of STAT5B mutations in CD4+ large granular lymphocyte leukemia. Study outcomes and limitations: Main leukemic clonotypes were patient-specific, but about 26% appeared at low frequency elsewhere.

There are a few counts of this clone. The antigen remains unidentified. This was a survey-level run. Per the authors' pipeline: Lowest detectable productive clonotype frequency was 2.59 x 10-5. The protocol was immunoSEQ multiplex PCR, while the TCRdb copy is restricted to in-frame clones and leaves out a portion. The D gene and trimming were derived from the DNA, and the V and J assignments and clone size from that table. This table has approximately 32,000 clones, 69% appearing once. There are 16 residues in the CDR3. J was trimmed by 6 bases and V by 4 bases; bases with no gene match: 12. Germline loops: CDR1 SNHLY, CDR2 FYNNEI.

This TCR derives from a human donor in good health. The material sequenced was CD4+ T cells from blood buffy coats. V is TRBV2 and J is TRBJ1-1, with 9 bases lining up with TRBD1. CDR3 in amino acids: CASSGDRAGLEAEAFF. CDR3 coding DNA: TGTGCCAGCAGTGGGGACAGGGCGGGCTTAGAGGCTGAAGCTTTCTTT.